The T cell receptor beta chain described here comes from a study of cytomegalovirus exposure and HLA in healthy donors. The protocol was immunoSEQ multiplex PCR, while the TCRdb copy is restricted to in-frame clones and leaves out a portion. The sample consists of roughly 60,000 clones, about 91% of them appearing once. On this clone: Its antigen is unknown.

Regarding the study as a whole: In a later analysis, first-cohort TCR clusters were found to tend to co-occur in the 90 to 150 validation repertoires. About 180 TCR beta chains were listed as cytomegalovirus-associated. The authors confirmed in vitro that three CMV-associated chains were specific for CMV antigens.

The germline CDR1 and CDR2 sequences are SGHVS and FNYEAQ. This CDR3 has 16 residues. Deletions cut 5 bases from V and 0 bases from J, with 14 bases between. The TCR originated in a woman aged 25 to 39 in good health and CMV-seronegative. The V gene is TRBV7-6, the J gene TRBJ1-3; D unresolved. The sequencing input was PBMCs. The CDR3 sequence is CASSSGRLISGNTIYF. In nucleotides, the CDR3 is TGTGCCAGCAGCAGTGGACGACTAATCTCTGGAAACACCATATATTTT. Variable domain in full (rest from reference TRBV7-6 and TRBJ1-3): GAGVSQSPRYKVTKRGQDVALRCDPISGHVSLYWYRQALGQGPEFLTYFNYEAQQDKSGLPNDRFSAERPEGSISTLTIQRTEQRDSAMYRCASSSGRLISGNTIYFGEGSWLTVV.